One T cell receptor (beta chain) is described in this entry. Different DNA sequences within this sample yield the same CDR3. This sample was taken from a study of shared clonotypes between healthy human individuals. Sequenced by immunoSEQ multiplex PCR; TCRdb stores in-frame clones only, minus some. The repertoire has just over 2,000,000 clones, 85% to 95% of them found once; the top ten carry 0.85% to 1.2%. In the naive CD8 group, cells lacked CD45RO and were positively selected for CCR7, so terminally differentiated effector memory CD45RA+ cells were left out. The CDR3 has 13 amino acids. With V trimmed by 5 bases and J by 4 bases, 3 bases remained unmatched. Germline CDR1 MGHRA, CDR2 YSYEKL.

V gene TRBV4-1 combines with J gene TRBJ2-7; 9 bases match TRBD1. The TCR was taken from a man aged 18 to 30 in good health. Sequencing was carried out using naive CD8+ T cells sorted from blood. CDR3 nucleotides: TGCGCCAGCAGCGCACAGGGGGCTTACGAGCAGTACTTC. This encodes CASSAQGAYEQYF.